The next 32 T cell receptor beta chains were all read from a single sample in a study of T-cell reconstitution after alpha-beta-depleted transplantation in children. Unique molecular identifiers were incorporated when the TCRbeta library was constructed. One entry per CDR3 protein, called by TCRdb with MiXCR from the PCR reads. The sample shows about 610,000 distinct CDR3 sequences, about 10% of them seen only once. The sample consisted of PBMCs from the stem cell graft donor, taken from the stem cell graft. These receptors were collected from a human donor who donated a stem cell graft to a child with acute myeloid leukemia.

This clonotype has a handful of counts. The chain carries TRBV5-1 and TRBJ2-2; D gene uncertain. Germline V CDR1 and CDR2: SGHRS, YFSETQ. The germline V and J ends were trimmed by 5 bases and 5 bases, with 13 bases remaining between them. The CDR3 loop spans 14 amino acids. The CDR3 sequence: CASRPETPTGELFF. CDR3 sequence (DNA): TGCGCCAGCAGACCAGAGACACCTACCGGGGAGCTGTTTTTT.

This clonotype was seen a few times. The rearrangement joins TRBV20-1 to TRBJ2-1; 7 nucleotides agree with TRBD1. V was clipped by 3 bases and J by 2 bases; unmatched bases: 4. Germline CDR1 and CDR2: DFQATT and SNEGSKA (reference sequence). The CDR3 has 14 amino acids. The CDR3 region is CSASPGQAYNEQFF. The CDR3 nucleotides are TGCAGTGCTAGCCCCGGACAGGCCTACAATGAGCAGTTCTTC.

V and J are TRBV7-2 and TRBJ2-7, with 8 bases fitting TRBD2. Germline CDR1 and CDR2: SGHTA and FQGNSA. The length of the CDR3 is 16 residues. V shed 3 bases, J shed 2 bases, and the junction held 9 bases outside the gene matches. The CDR3 sequence is CASSLPQLAVTYEQYF. The CDR3 nucleotides are TGTGCCAGCAGCTTGCCCCAACTAGCGGTTACCTACGAGCAGTACTTC.

This clonotype was seen more than once but under ten times. V usage is TRBV7-3 and J usage is TRBJ2-1; D unresolved. Trimming removed 5 bases at V and 0 bases at J, with 11 bases between. Germline-derived CDR1 and CDR2 are SGHTA and FQGTGA. CDR3 size: 15 residues. CDR3 sequence: CASSARLGSYNEQFF. In DNA form, the CDR3 reads TGTGCCAGCAGCGCCCGTCTCGGCTCCTACAATGAGCAGTTCTTC.

In this sample, this clonotype turned up many times. The chain links TRBV12-3 or TRBV12-4 to TRBJ2-7; D ambiguous. This CDR3 is built from 12 residues. The V end was cut by 4 bases, the J end by 3 bases, with 7 bases between. The CDR3 DNA reads TGTGCCAGCAGTTCCCCTTTCTACGAGCAGTACTTC. Protein sequence: CASSSPFYEQYF.

This clonotype was picked up a small number of times. The rearrangement uses TRBV28 and TRBJ2-4; tentative D call: TRBD1 (6 bases). Trimming removed 6 bases at V and 2 bases at J, with 11 bases between. The CDR3 runs to 14 residues. Germline-derived CDR1 and CDR2 are MDHEN and SYDVKM. The CDR3 DNA follows: TGTGCCAGCAGCCGGACAGACACCAAAAACATTCAGTACTTC. Translating it yields CASSRTDTKNIQYF.

This chain links TRBV27 with TRBJ2-5, with D possibly TRBD2 on 6 matching bases. The CDR3 has 18 amino acids. The V gene's germline CDR1 is MNHEY and CDR2 SMNVEV (reference sequence). The V and J ends lost 2 bases and 3 bases respectively, with 22 bases between them. CDR3 in amino acids: CASSLRRGFNMGKETQYF. CDR3 in DNA: TGTGCCAGCAGTTTACGGAGGGGCTTCAATATGGGGAAAGAGACCCAGTACTTC.

Details on this clonotype: A much larger clonotype is one base distant, so this may be a read error. The CDR3 protein is CASSPRTPGGNIEAFF. The CDR3 DNA is TGTGCCAGCAGCCCACGGACGCCAGGGGGAAACATTGAAGCTTTCTTT. The chain joins TRBV27 to TRBJ1-1; 7 bases agree with TRBD1. The CDR3 consists of 16 residues. Germline CDR1 MNHEY, CDR2 SMNVEV (reference sequence).

CDR3 in DNA: TGTGCCAGCTCGCTCCGGGACGGGGATAATTCACCCCTCCACTTT. Amino acid sequence: CASSLRDGDNSPLHF. The rearrangement links TRBV18 to TRBJ1-6; weak D call: TRBD1 (5 bases). CDR1 is KGHSH and CDR2 is LQKENI in the germline V gene. The CDR3 covers 15 residues. Trimming removed 6 bases at V and 5 bases at J, with 14 bases between.

The chain is built from TRBV29-1 and TRBJ1-3; D call uncertain. CDR1 and CDR2 from the germline V gene are SQVTM and ANQGSEA. The CDR3 consists of 13 residues. V was pared by 6 bases and J by 3 bases, with 12 bases between. CDR3 nucleotide sequence: TGCAGCGTCTCCGACTTACTTGGAAACACCATATATTTT. It encodes CSVSDLLGNTIYF. The whole variable domain, remainder taken from reference TRBV29-1 and TRBJ1-3, is SAVISQKPSRDICQRGTSLTIQCQVDSQVTMMFWYRQQPGQSLTLIATANQGSEATYESGFVIDKFPISRPNLTFSTLTVSNMSPEDSSIYLCSVSDLLGNTIYFGEGSWLTVV.

This clonotype was found a few times. V and J are TRBV15 and TRBJ2-7; D is ambiguous. The CDR3 extends over 13 amino acids. The germline CDR1 and CDR2 sequences are LNHNV and YYDKDF (reference sequence). Trimming left V 8 bases short and J 0 bases short, with 11 bases between. CDR3 sequence: CATGESSSYEQYF. CDR3 sequence (DNA): TGTGCCACCGGAGAGAGTAGCTCCTACGAGCAGTACTTC.

The gene calls are TRBV5-1 and TRBJ2-1, with D uncertain. Trimming pared 2 bases from V and 10 bases from J, leaving 10 bases between. The CDR3 is 12 residues long. The germline gives CDR1 SGHRS, CDR2 YFSETQ. CDR3 DNA: TGCGCCAGCAGCTTAAACCTGGGGGAGCAGTTCTTC. Translation gives CASSLNLGEQFF.

The table lists this clonotype with a few counts. This chain connects TRBV29-1 to TRBJ1-2; 7 nucleotides align to TRBD1. The CDR3 extends over 11 amino acids. Germline values: CDR1 SQVTM, CDR2 ANQGSEA. The V segment lost 4 bases and the J segment 6 bases; nucleotides outside the gene matches: 2. CDR3 sequence (DNA): TGCAGCGTTGGAACAGGGGATGGCTACACCTTC. It specifies CSVGTGDGYTF.

The chain combines TRBV30 with TRBJ1-5; TRBD1 matches 7 bases. CDR3 length: 15 amino acids. V lost 2 bases and J lost 3; bases outside the gene matches: 7. Looked up from germline, CDR1 is GTSNPN and CDR2 is SVGIG (reference sequence). The CDR3 bases are TGTGCCTGGAGTACGCCAGGGGGTATCAATCAGCCCCAGCATTTT. This translates into CAWSTPGGINQPQHF.

The table lists this clonotype with many counts. CDR3 in DNA: TGCAGTGCTAGAGGGGGACGACCAGGCACCGGGGAGCTGTTTTTT. It codes for CSARGGRPGTGELFF. V gene TRBV20-1 combines with J gene TRBJ2-2, with D possibly called TRBD1 or TRBD2 (5 bases each). Germline assignment: CDR1 DFQATT and CDR2 SNEGSKA (reference sequence). The length of the CDR3 is 15 residues. V lost 1 base and J 4 bases, leaving 13 bases between the germline ends.

This clonotype was recorded a few times. The chain is built from TRBV6-1 and TRBJ2-1; TRBD1 matches 9 bases. Germline lookup yields CDR1 MNHNS and CDR2 SASEGT. The CDR3 has 14 residues. The J segment lost 2 bases and the V segment lost 4 bases, leaving 0 bases of the junction unmatched. The DNA for the CDR3 is TGTGCCAGCAGTGGGACAGGGGCCTACAATGAGCAGTTCTTC. This codes for CASSGTGAYNEQFF.

The table lists this clonotype with a few counts. This chain links TRBV3-1 with TRBJ2-5; D tentatively fits TRBD1 or TRBD2 (5 bases each). The CDR3 totals 15 residues. V dropped 5 bases and J dropped 5 bases, with 18 bases sitting between them. Germline CDR1 is LGHDT and CDR2 is YNNKEL (reference sequence). The CDR3 spells CASSFSTAREETQYF. CDR3 in DNA: TGTGCCAGCAGCTTTAGTACGGCCAGGGAGGAGACCCAGTACTTC.

The chain uses TRBV19 and TRBJ1-2; D gene uncertain. The CDR3 length is 14 residues. Per germline, CDR1 LNHDA and CDR2 SQIVND (reference sequence). V was shortened by 7 bases and J by 5 bases, with 17 bases between the two germline ends. The CDR3 DNA is TGTGCCAGTACCCCCGGGTCGTTGATTTATGGCTACACCTTC. This encodes CASTPGSLIYGYTF. The full variable domain, with the rest looked up from reference TRBV19 and TRBJ1-2, is DGGITQSPKYLFRKEGQNVTLSCEQNLNHDAMYWYRQDPGQGLRLIYYSQIVNDFQKGDIAEGYSVSREKKESFPLTVTSAQKNPTAFYLCASTPGSLIYGYTFGSGTRLTVV.

A few counts support this clonotype. The chain combines TRBV10-3 with TRBJ2-1; 9 nucleotides match TRBD2. The V gene end was trimmed by 0 bases and the J gene end by 6 bases; junction bases not matched to a gene: 9. Germline CDR1 and CDR2: ENHRY and SYGVKD. The CDR3 covers 17 residues. CDR3 DNA: TGTGCCATCAGTGAGTCTCCTAATCTAGCGGGACTCAATGAGCAGTTCTTC. Translation: CAISESPNLAGLNEQFF.

This clonotype was seen a handful of times. The CDR3 DNA reads TGTGCCAGCAGTTACACTCCGGGCCTAAACCCCACAGATACGCAGTATTTT. This sequence encodes CASSYTPGLNPTDTQYF. This chain connects TRBV6-2 or TRBV6-3 to TRBJ2-3; D remains ambiguous. Per the germline V gene, CDR1 is MNHEY and CDR2 is SVGEGT. V lost 2 bases, J lost 2 bases, and 17 bases lay in between. This CDR3 comprises 17 residues.

This clonotype was observed a handful of times. This rearrangement joins TRBV7-2 to TRBJ2-3; D is perhaps TRBD2 (5 bases). Deletions cut 4 bases from V and 5 bases from J, with 13 bases between. Germline V gene lookup returns CDR1 SGHTA and CDR2 FQGNSA. The CDR3 has 14 amino acids. The CDR3 region has the DNA TGTGCCAGCAGCTCCCTTCTAGCAGGAGATACGCAGTATTTT. Protein: CASSSLLAGDTQYF.

This clonotype was seen more than once but under ten times. The V gene is TRBV12-3 or TRBV12-4, the J gene TRBJ2-4, with D unclear. The CDR3 loop spans 13 amino acids. Trimming stripped 9 bases from V and 0 bases from J, with 9 bases between. The DNA of the CDR3 is TGTGCCAGTAGCTGGGGAGCCAAAAACATTCAGTACTTC. This encodes CASSWGAKNIQYF.

This clonotype has just a few counts. V and J are TRBV27 and TRBJ1-1; no firm D call. This CDR3 contains 14 residues. The V gene lost 4 bases and the J gene lost 0 bases, with 9 bases spanning the gap. Germline assignment: CDR1 MNHEY and CDR2 SMNVEV (reference sequence). CDR3 region: CASSSDGLNTEAFF. CDR3 DNA: TGTGCCAGCAGTTCGGACGGGTTGAACACTGAAGCTTTCTTT.

This clonotype was detected many times. The chain combines TRBV15 with TRBJ2-4, with a weak D call TRBD2 (6 bases). The CDR3 loop spans 17 amino acids. The germline CDR1 and CDR2 sequences are LNHNV and YYDKDF (reference sequence). Deletions cut 1 base from V and 0 bases from J, with 13 bases between. CDR3: CATSRVVAVVAKNIQYF. Here the CDR3 DNA reads TGTGCCACCAGCAGAGTAGTAGCGGTAGTAGCCAAAAACATTCAGTACTTC.

In its sample, this clonotype was seen a few times. V usage is TRBV28 and J usage is TRBJ1-1; 7 bases align to TRBD1. Germline V gene sequence: CDR1 MDHEN, CDR2 SYDVKM. V shed 2 bases, J shed 11 bases, and the junction held 11 bases outside the gene matches. The CDR3 is 14 residues long. CDR3 loop: CASSLSFRGHEAFF. The DNA for the CDR3 is TGTGCCAGCAGTTTAAGCTTTAGGGGGCATGAGGCTTTCTTT.

Only a few counts were recorded for this clonotype. The chain carries TRBV2 and TRBJ2-1; 8 positions match TRBD1. The CDR3 is 16 amino acids. Germline V gives CDR1 SNHLY, CDR2 FYNNEI. Trimming removed 7 bases from V and 5 bases from J; junction bases left unmatched: 13. The CDR3 DNA is TGTGCCAGCACAGGGGGCGCCCAGGTTCCAGACAATGAGCAGTTCTTC. This translates into CASTGGAQVPDNEQFF.

This clonotype was found a few times. The gene calls are TRBV12-3 or TRBV12-4 and TRBJ2-7; D call uncertain. The V gene lost 4 bases and the J gene lost 3 bases, with 13 bases spanning the gap. There are 14 residues in the CDR3. The CDR3 protein is CASSSGGLSYEQYF. The CDR3 DNA follows: TGTGCCAGCAGTTCGGGTGGGCTCAGCTACGAGCAGTACTTC.

This clonotype was counted ten times or more. The rearrangement links TRBV20-1 to TRBJ2-1; 7 bases agree with TRBD2. This CDR3 region has 10 residues. The germline gives CDR1 DFQATT, CDR2 SNEGSKA (reference sequence). CDR3 region: CTASGGEQFF. In DNA form, the CDR3 reads TGCACCGCCTCCGGGGGGGAGCAGTTCTTC.

The V call is TRBV6-1, the J call TRBJ2-7, with D hard to call. Germline V gives CDR1 MNHNS, CDR2 SASEGT. Trimming took 4 bases from V and 6 from J, leaving 16 bases between them. CDR3 length: 14 residues. Here the CDR3 DNA reads TGTGCCAGCAGTGTCTCTACCTTATCTAGCGAGCAGTACTTC. It yields the protein CASSVSTLSSEQYF.

The genes are TRBV20-1 and TRBJ1-4; D not resolved. V dropped 1 base and J dropped 0 bases, with 12 bases sitting between them. Germline assignment: CDR1 DFQATT and CDR2 SNEGSKA (reference sequence). The CDR3 spans 16 residues. CDR3 amino acids: CSARAAYGATNEKLFF. CDR3 DNA: TGCAGTGCTAGAGCAGCTTACGGTGCAACTAATGAAAAACTGTTTTTT.

This clonotype appeared a few times. This chain joins TRBV20-1 and TRBJ2-2; a weak D match, TRBD1 (5 bases). Germline loops: CDR1 DFQATT, CDR2 SNEGSKA (reference sequence). Trimming took 0 bases from V and 2 from J, leaving 10 bases between them. CDR3 length equals 15 residues. CDR3 in DNA: TGCAGTGCTAGAGATGGGGCCGCCAACACCGGGGAGCTGTTTTTT. As protein: CSARDGAANTGELFF.

As to this clonotype: Germline and junction disagree at one end, which may indicate a read error. The chain joins TRBV20-1 to TRBJ2-7; TRBD2 aligns across 12 bases. Germline lookup yields CDR1 DFQATT and CDR2 SNEGSKA (reference sequence). The CDR3 has 12 residues. This CDR3 is CSAEKTSGRLNF. The CDR3 DNA reads as TGCAGTGCCGAAAAAACTAGCGGGAGGCTCAACTTC.